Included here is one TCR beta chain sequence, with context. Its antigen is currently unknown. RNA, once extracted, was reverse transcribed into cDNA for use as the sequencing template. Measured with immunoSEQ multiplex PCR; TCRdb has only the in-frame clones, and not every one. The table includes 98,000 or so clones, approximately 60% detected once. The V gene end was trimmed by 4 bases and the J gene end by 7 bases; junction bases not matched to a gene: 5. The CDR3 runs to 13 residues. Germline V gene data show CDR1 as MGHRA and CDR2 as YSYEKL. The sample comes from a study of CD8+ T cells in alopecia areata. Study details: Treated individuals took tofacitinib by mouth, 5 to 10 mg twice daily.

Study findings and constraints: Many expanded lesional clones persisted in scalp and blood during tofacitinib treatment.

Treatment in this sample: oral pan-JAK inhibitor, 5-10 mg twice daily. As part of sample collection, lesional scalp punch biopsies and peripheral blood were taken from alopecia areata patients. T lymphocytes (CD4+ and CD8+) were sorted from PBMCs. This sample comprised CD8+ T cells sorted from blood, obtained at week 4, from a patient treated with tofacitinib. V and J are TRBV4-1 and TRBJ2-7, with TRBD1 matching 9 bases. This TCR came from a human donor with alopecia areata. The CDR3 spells CASSRTGAGEQYF. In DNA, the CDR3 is TGCGCCAGCAGCCGGACAGGGGCGGGGGAGCAGTACTTC.